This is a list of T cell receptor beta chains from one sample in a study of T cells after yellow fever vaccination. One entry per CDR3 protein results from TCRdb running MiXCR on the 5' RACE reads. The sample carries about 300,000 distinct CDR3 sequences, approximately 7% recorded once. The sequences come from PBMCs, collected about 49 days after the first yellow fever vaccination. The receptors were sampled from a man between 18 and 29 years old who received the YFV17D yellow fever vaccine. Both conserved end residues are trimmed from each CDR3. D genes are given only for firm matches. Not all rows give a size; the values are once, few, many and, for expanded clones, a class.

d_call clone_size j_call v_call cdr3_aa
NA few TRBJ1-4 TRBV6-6 ASSKWEKLF
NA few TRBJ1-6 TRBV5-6 ASSLDTRGSPLH
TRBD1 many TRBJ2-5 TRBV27 ASSPQGQGEETQY
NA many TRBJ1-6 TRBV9 ASSVEGSPLH
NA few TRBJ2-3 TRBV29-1 SGGQSGAPTTQY
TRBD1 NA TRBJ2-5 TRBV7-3 ASSPRTGSTETQY
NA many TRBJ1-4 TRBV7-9 ASSLEGNNEKLF
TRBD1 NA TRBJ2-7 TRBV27 ASSPYGDRSYEQY
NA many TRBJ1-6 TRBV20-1 SAKGPSYNSPLH
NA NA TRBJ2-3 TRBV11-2 ASSLGVKDTQY
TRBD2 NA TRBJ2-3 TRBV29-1 SVEAGHSGGPTDTQY
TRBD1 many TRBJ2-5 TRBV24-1 ATSDTGTGEETQY
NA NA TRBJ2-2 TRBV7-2 ASRFGYTTGELF
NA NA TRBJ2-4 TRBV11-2 ASSGFIGAGNIQY
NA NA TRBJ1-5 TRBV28 ASLLGRVGQPQH
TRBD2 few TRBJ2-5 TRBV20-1 SAPPGLAVVETQY
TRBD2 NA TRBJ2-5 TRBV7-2 ASDAGVEETQY
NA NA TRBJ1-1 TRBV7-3 ASSQRGGEAF
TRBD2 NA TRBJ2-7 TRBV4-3 ASSHELVGGVWSYEQY
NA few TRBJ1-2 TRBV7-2 ASSLNWALGYT
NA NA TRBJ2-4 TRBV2 ASSEGIQY
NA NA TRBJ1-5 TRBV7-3 ASSPGRGVGQPQH
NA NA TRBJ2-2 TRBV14 ASSQVLGSGELF
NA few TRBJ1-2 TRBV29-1 SVEEGSGYT
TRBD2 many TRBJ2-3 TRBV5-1 ASSLEASGGVSTDTQY
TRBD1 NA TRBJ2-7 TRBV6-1 ASRQGQGRNEQY
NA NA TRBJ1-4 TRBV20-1 SARLPGRSSEKLF
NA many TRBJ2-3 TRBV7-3 ASSFRGSTDTQY
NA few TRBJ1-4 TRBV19 ASSRTGPLNEKLF
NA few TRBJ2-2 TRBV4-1 ASSQSQWADPTGELF
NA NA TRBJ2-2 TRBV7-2 ASSPWSYAAGELF
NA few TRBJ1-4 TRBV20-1 SSRSSNEKLF
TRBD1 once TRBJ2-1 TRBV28 ASSLMGQGLNEQF
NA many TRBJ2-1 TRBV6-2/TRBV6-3 ASSYAGNEQF
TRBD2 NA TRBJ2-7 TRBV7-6 ASSFGTSDYEQY
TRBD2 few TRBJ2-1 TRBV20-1 SASAGLVLYNEQF